This TCR beta chain was captured by sequencing in a study of shared T cell receptors in the human thymus (TCRdb year 2021). For the study in its entirety: The study examined how the human thymus generates shared, self-reactive T-cell receptor alpha chains.

Per the germline V gene, SGHAT is the CDR1 and FQNNGV is the CDR2. Reading from cysteine to phenylalanine, the CDR3 counts 13 amino acids. This entry keeps only the CDR3 DNA: 39 bases, framed from base 1. A distance of 12 bases separates the germline ends of V and J, which lose 3 bases and 6 bases respectively. Libraries were built with the immunoSEQ multiplex PCR assay. This immuneACCESS table, as held by TCRdb, lists in-frame sequences with V and J called but not all clones. Of the missing ones, under half trace to an unresolved V gene in checked studies; the others have no known cause. For this sample the table gives some 660,000 clones, of which about 90% were detected only once. The top ten clonotypes cover 0.009% to 0.0095% of the sample. Points on this clone: Its specific antigen is unknown. Base-call qualities are not available, and no considerably larger clone is one nucleotide away.

These data also featured in a second study, about human thymus T cells. As the second publication notes: Immunologically healthy infants undergoing open corrective cardiac surgery for congenital heart defects in Finland were used as donors. Thymus tissue was collected as surgical resects that were removed during corrective cardiac surgery. Both the thymic and the peripheral blood repertoires appeared to show biased V and J gene segment usage. The related research reported highly overlapping thymic TCR repertoires among unrelated individuals. The study characterized TCR alpha and beta repertoires from under ten infant thymus samples and four related peripheral blood samples. The cohort included six male and two female infants, with donor ages spanning 7 to 244 days. Thymocytes were released mechanically from tissue and stored at -70 °C as pellets of about 8.5-31 million cells. A QIAsymphony instrument was used to extract genomic DNA from frozen cell pellets. The immunoSEQ multiplex PCR assay was used to amplify the TCRB and TCRAD loci from a standardized amount of quality-controlled genomic DNA. The V(D)J region was spanned by amplicons of a length sufficient to cover the CDR3 and to identify V and J genes. Amplicon sequencing was performed on an Illumina platform through the commercial immunoSEQ service. Primer bias and sequencing errors were corrected using previously described methods, and TCRAD and TCRB definitions followed the IMGT database. immunoSEQ Analyzer 3.0 and VDJTools were used for repertoire analysis, which covered basic statistics, V/J segment usage, diversity estimates, rarefaction and pairwise overlap. Diversity was estimated using the Chao1, ChaoE, Efron-Thisted, Shannon and inverse Simpson indices, and was also estimated on datasets down-sampled to the size of the smallest sample. For repertoire overlap, CDR3 nucleotide sequence, V gene and J gene had to match strictly, and clustering was done by Jaccard-based multidimensional scaling. On average, thymus samples gave around 880,000 unique TCRB clonotypes, whereas blood samples gave roughly 80,000.

This sequence originates from a boy younger than two with a congenital heart defect. Donor details come from another sample of the same person, matched by shared clones. The chain joins TRBV11-2 to TRBJ2-7, with an unclear D gene assignment. Material for sequencing was thymocytes. Read as DNA, the sequence is TGTGCCAGCAGCTTTAGCAGTGGGTGCGAGCAGTACTTC. This yields the protein CASSFSSGCEQYF.